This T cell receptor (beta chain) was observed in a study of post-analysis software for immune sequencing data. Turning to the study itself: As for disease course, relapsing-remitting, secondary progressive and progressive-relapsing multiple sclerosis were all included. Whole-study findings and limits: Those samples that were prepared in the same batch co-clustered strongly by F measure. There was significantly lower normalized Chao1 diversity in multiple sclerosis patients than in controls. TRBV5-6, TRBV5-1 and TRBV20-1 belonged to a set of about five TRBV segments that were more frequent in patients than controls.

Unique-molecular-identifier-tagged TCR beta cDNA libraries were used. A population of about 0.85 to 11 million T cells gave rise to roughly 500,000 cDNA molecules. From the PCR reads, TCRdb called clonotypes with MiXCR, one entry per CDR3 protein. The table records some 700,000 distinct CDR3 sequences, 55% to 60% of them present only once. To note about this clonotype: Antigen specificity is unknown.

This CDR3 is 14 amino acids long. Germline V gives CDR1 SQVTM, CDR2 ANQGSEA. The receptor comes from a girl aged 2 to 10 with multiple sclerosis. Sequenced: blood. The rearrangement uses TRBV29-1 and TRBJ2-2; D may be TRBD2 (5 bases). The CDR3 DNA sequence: TGCAGTGTCCAAGAGGGAAGGGATGCCGGGGAGCTGTTTTTT. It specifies CSVQEGRDAGELFF.